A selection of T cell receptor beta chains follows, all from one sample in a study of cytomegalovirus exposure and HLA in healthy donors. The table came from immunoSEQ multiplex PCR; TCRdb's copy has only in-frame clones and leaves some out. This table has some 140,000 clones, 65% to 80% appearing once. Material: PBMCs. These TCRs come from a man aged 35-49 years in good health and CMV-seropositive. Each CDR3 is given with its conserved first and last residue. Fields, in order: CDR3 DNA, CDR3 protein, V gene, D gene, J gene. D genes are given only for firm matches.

cdr3_nt: TGCGCCAGCACCTTGGGACAGGGGTATGGCTACACCTTC
cdr3_aa: CASTLGQGYGYTF
v_call: TRBV5-1
d_call: TRBD1
j_call: TRBJ1-2

cdr3_nt: TGCGCCAGCAGCTTGGGGACTATCGACTACGAGCAGTACTTC
cdr3_aa: CASSLGTIDYEQYF
v_call: TRBV5-1
d_call: .
j_call: TRBJ2-7

cdr3_nt: TGTGCCAGCAGTCCCATCATGGTTTTAGAAACCTACGAGCAGTACTTC
cdr3_aa: CASSPIMVLETYEQYF
v_call: TRBV27
d_call: .
j_call: TRBJ2-7

cdr3_nt: TGTGCCAGCAGCCCGACCACAGACAGATTTAACTATGGCTACACCTTC
cdr3_aa: CASSPTTDRFNYGYTF
v_call: TRBV25-1
d_call: .
j_call: TRBJ1-2

cdr3_nt: TGCAGCGTCCGCGGGACCAATCAGCCCCAGCATTTT
cdr3_aa: CSVRGTNQPQHF
v_call: TRBV29-1
d_call: .
j_call: TRBJ1-5

cdr3_nt: TGTGCCAGCACCCTATACGGGGCGGGGGTCGCCCGGGAGGGCTACACCTTC
cdr3_aa: CASTLYGAGVAREGYTF
v_call: TRBV19
d_call: .
j_call: TRBJ1-2

cdr3_nt: TGTGCCAGCAGCTTAGGCGGGGGCCCAAGCTCCTACAATGAGCAGTTCTTC
cdr3_aa: CASSLGGGPSSYNEQFF
v_call: TRBV11-2
d_call: .
j_call: TRBJ2-1

cdr3_nt: TGTGCCAGCAGCCAACAGTACAATGAGCAGTTCTTC
cdr3_aa: CASSQQYNEQFF
v_call: TRBV5-4
d_call: .
j_call: TRBJ2-1

cdr3_nt: TGTGCCAGCAGCCCCCGACAGGACCGTGAAAAACTGTTTTTT
cdr3_aa: CASSPRQDREKLFF
v_call: TRBV5-4
d_call: .
j_call: TRBJ1-4

cdr3_nt: TGTGCCAGCAGACTACAGGGCAACTACGAGCAGTACTTC
cdr3_aa: CASRLQGNYEQYF
v_call: TRBV5-6
d_call: .
j_call: TRBJ2-7